The 32 T cell receptor beta chains presented below share a single source sample, sequenced in a study of T cell changes during pregnancy in multiple sclerosis. The assay was immunoSEQ multiplex PCR, and TCRdb's table has in-frame clones only and misses some. The sample carries tens of thousands of clones, about 90% recorded once. Specimen: peripheral blood, collected in the second trimester of pregnancy. The receptors shown here come from a female donor in good health, enrolled as a control in a pregnancy study.

The chain combines TRBV27 with TRBJ2-1, with 10 bases aligning to TRBD2. Germline assignment: CDR1 MNHEY and CDR2 SMNVEV (reference sequence). The ends lost 7 bases at V and 9 bases at J; junction bases unmatched: 6. The CDR3 has 13 residues. CDR3 in amino acids: CASIPAGGIEQFF. As DNA, the CDR3 is TGTGCCAGCATACCAGCGGGAGGGATTGAGCAGTTCTTC.

The chain carries TRBV7-9 and TRBJ2-7, with TRBD1 matching 8 bases. This CDR3 region has 15 residues. In germline, CDR1 is SEHNR, CDR2 FQNEAQ (reference sequence). Germline trimming cut 4 bases from V and 0 bases from J; bases unmatched to any gene: 5. The chain's CDR3 is CASSYIRGHSYEQYF. DNA for the CDR3: TGTGCCAGCAGCTACATCAGGGGGCACTCCTACGAGCAGTACTTC. The variable domain in full, completed from reference TRBV7-9 and TRBJ2-7, reads DTGVSQNPRHKITKRGQNVTFRCDPISEHNRLYWYRQTLGQGPEFLTYFQNEAQLEKSRLLSDRFSAERPKGSFSTLEIQRTEQGDSAMYLCASSYIRGHSYEQYFGPGTRLTVT.

The chain combines TRBV2 with TRBJ2-1; 9 positions agree with TRBD2. The CDR3 spans 16 residues. CDR1 and CDR2 from the germline V gene are SNHLY and FYNNEI. V shed 0 bases and J 5 bases; nucleotides not matched to a gene: 5. The CDR3 sequence is CASSEAGRLADNEQFF. The CDR3 DNA follows: TGTGCCAGCAGTGAAGCGGGGCGACTAGCGGACAATGAGCAGTTCTTC.

The chain carries TRBV30 and TRBJ2-3; no reliable D call. The length of the CDR3 is 12 residues. CDR1 is GTSNPN, CDR2 SVGIG, per germline (reference sequence). The V end was cut by 3 bases, the J end by 8 bases, with 12 bases between. The CDR3 coding sequence is TGTGCCTGGAGGGCTGGGCAGGTTACGCAGTATTTT. Protein: CAWRAGQVTQYF. Supplemented by reference TRBV30 and TRBJ2-3, the full variable domain reads SQTIHQWPATLVQPVGSPLSLECTVEGTSNPNLYWYRQAAGRGLQLLFYSVGIGQISSEVPQNLSASRPQDRQFILSSKKLLLSDSGFYLCAWRAGQVTQYFGPGTRLTVL.

The V call is TRBV11-2, the J call TRBJ2-6; the match to TRBD1 covers 7 bases. Trimming removed 2 bases from V and 0 bases from J; junction bases left unmatched: 1. The CDR3 contains 16 residues. Germline CDR1 is SGHAT and CDR2 is FQNNGV. CDR3 amino acids: CASSLKGASGANVLTF. CDR3 sequence (DNA): TGTGCCAGCAGCTTAAAGGGGGCCTCTGGGGCCAACGTCCTGACTTTC. Supplemented by reference TRBV11-2 and TRBJ2-6, the full variable domain reads EAGVAQSPRYKIIEKRQSVAFWCNPISGHATLYWYQQILGQGPKLLIQFQNNGVVDDSQLPKDRFSAERLKGVDSTLKIQPAKLEDSAVYLCASSLKGASGANVLTFGAGSRLTVL.

This clone was observed a single time. The chain uses TRBV6-6 and TRBJ1-2, with 8 bases identical to TRBD1. CDR3 length equals 15 residues. Germline values: CDR1 MNHNY, CDR2 SVGAGI (reference sequence). V lost 7 bases and J lost 4; bases outside the gene matches: 11. The CDR3 nucleotides are TGTGCCAGCACCCCGAGCAGGGGGCGTCTCTATGGCTACACCTTC. Residues: CASTPSRGRLYGYTF.

V usage is TRBV7-3 and J usage is TRBJ2-1, with TRBD1 matching over 8 bases. The length of the CDR3 is 16 residues. V trimming: 5 bases; J trimming: 8 bases; junction bases outside the gene matches: 14. Germline V CDR1 and CDR2: SGHTA, FQGTGA. The CDR3 region is CASSLYRTGRFDEQFF. CDR3 DNA sequence: TGTGCCAGCAGCCTCTACAGGACAGGGAGGTTCGATGAGCAGTTCTTC.

The V and J genes are TRBV2 and TRBJ2-5, with D unclear. Germline loops: CDR1 SNHLY, CDR2 FYNNEI. CDR3 length: 13 residues. V lost 2 bases to trimming and J lost 4 bases, with 8 bases between them. CDR3 sequence reads: CASSERRRETQYF. DNA for the CDR3: TGTGCCAGCAGTGAAAGGAGACGAGAGACCCAGTACTTC.

The V call is TRBV15, the J call TRBJ2-2; D not resolved. V lost 4 bases and J 2 bases, leaving 11 bases between the germline ends. This CDR3 contains 15 residues. Germline V gene data show CDR1 as LNHNV and CDR2 as YYDKDF (reference sequence). This CDR3 is CATSNVMANTGELFF. For the CDR3, the DNA is TGTGCCACCAGCAACGTCATGGCAAACACCGGGGAGCTGTTTTTT.

The chain uses TRBV30 and TRBJ2-7; 12 nucleotides match TRBD2. Per the germline V gene, CDR1 is GTSNPN and CDR2 is SVGIG (reference sequence). V dropped 3 bases and J dropped 9; count of bases not matched to a gene: 9. This CDR3 has 14 amino acids. This CDR3 is CAWRTSGSKGAQYF. The CDR3 nucleotides are TGTGCCTGGAGGACTAGCGGGAGTAAAGGGGCGCAGTACTTC.

This chain joins TRBV10-1 and TRBJ2-3, with D possibly TRBD1 on 6 matching bases. The V gene's germline CDR1 is WNHNN and CDR2 SYGVQD (reference sequence). CDR3 length equals 16 residues. V shed 6 bases and J shed 0 bases, with 16 bases lying between them. Here the CDR3 reads CASSPPTGPSTDTQYF. CDR3 nucleotide sequence: TGCGCCAGCAGCCCCCCAACAGGGCCTAGCACAGATACGCAGTATTTT.

This chain uses TRBV5-4 with TRBJ1-3; D unresolved. The CDR3 is 13 residues long. CDR1 and CDR2 (germline): SGHNT, YYREEE (reference sequence). V lost 5 bases and J lost 8, with 14 bases in between. The CDR3 DNA sequence: TGTGCCAGCAGGGCGGGCTCGGTAGACACCATATATTTT. This encodes CASRAGSVDTIYF. The whole variable domain, filled in from reference TRBV5-4 and TRBJ1-3, reads ETGVTQSPTHLIKTRGQQVTLRCSSQSGHNTVSWYQQALGQGPQFIFQYYREEENGRGNFPPRFSGLQFPNYSSELNVNALELDDSALYLCASRAGSVDTIYFGEGSWLTVV.

This chain joins TRBV5-1 and TRBJ1-2, with D possibly being TRBD1 (6 bases). Germline loops: CDR1 SGHRS, CDR2 YFSETQ. V lost 1 base and J 4 bases, leaving 20 bases between the germline ends. This CDR3 contains 17 residues. The CDR3 nucleotides are TGCGCCAGCAGCTTGAGAGGGGGAGTCCCTCGCGGCTATGGCTACACCTTC. It translates to CASSLRGGVPRGYGYTF.

The chain employs TRBV5-5 and TRBJ2-7, with 8 bases aligning to TRBD1. V shed 2 bases and J 3 bases; nucleotides not matched to a gene: 16. This CDR3 has 18 residues. From germline, CDR1 is SGHKS and CDR2 YYEKEE (reference sequence). The CDR3 is CASSLGTGWDRDSYEQYF. CDR3 in DNA: TGTGCCAGCAGCTTAGGGACAGGATGGGATCGCGACAGCTACGAGCAGTACTTC.

This clone was counted only a few times. V is TRBV10-3 and J is TRBJ2-5; TRBD2 matches 7 bases. CDR1 and CDR2 from the germline V gene are ENHRY and SYGVKD. The CDR3 loop spans 17 amino acids. Unmatched junction bases numbered 13, after V lost 2 bases and J lost 4 bases. CDR3 coding DNA: TGTGCCATCAGTGAGCCCCCCTGGGAGGGGATCGGAGAGACCCAGTACTTC. Encoded protein: CAISEPPWEGIGETQYF.

The chain is built from TRBV19 and TRBJ1-1; a possible D gene is TRBD1 (5 bases). Germline V gene lookup returns CDR1 LNHDA and CDR2 SQIVND (reference sequence). This CDR3 is built from 13 residues. The V end lost 3 bases, the J end lost 4 bases, and 9 bases lay between the germline ends. The CDR3 DNA reads TGTGCCAGTAGTATGGGGCAGGTCACTGAAGCTTTCTTT. This gives the protein CASSMGQVTEAFF.

The V call is TRBV19, the J call TRBJ1-5; no definite D call. The CDR3 extends over 12 amino acids. Trimming stripped 5 bases from V and 7 bases from J, with 9 bases between. Germline-derived CDR1 and CDR2 are LNHDA and SQIVND (reference sequence). This CDR3 is CASSFSGQPQHF. The CDR3, as DNA: TGTGCCAGTAGTTTCTCGGGGCAGCCCCAGCATTTT. The variable domain in full, with the rest retrieved from reference TRBV19 and TRBJ1-5, is DGGITQSPKYLFRKEGQNVTLSCEQNLNHDAMYWYRQDPGQGLRLIYYSQIVNDFQKGDIAEGYSVSREKKESFPLTVTSAQKNPTAFYLCASSFSGQPQHFGDGTRLSIL.

The chain is built from TRBV10-3 and TRBJ1-1; D is possibly TRBD1 (5 bases). The CDR3 loop spans 16 amino acids. Germline V lookup: CDR1 ENHRY, CDR2 SYGVKD. The V end lost 0 bases, the J end lost 4 bases, and 15 bases lay between the germline ends. This chain's CDR3 is CAISESGAVRTTEAFF. The CDR3 region has the DNA TGTGCCATCAGTGAGTCAGGGGCAGTTCGGACCACTGAAGCTTTCTTT.

Only one count was recorded for this clone. The rearrangement links TRBV2 to TRBJ1-6; TRBD1 agrees at 7 bases. Germline CDR1 is SNHLY and CDR2 is FYNNEI. With 1 base clipped from V and 7 bases from J, the junction kept 7 bases outside the gene matches. The CDR3 spans 16 residues. The CDR3 nucleotides are TGTGCCAGCAGTGAAGGTTGGGACAGACGAAATTCACCCCTCCACTTT. Translation: CASSEGWDRRNSPLHF. Together with reference TRBV2 and TRBJ1-6, the CDR3 gives the full variable domain: EPEVTQTPSHQVTQMGQEVILRCVPISNHLYFYWYRQILGQKVEFLVSFYNNEISEKSEIFDDQFSVERPDGSNFTLKIRSTKLEDSAMYFCASSEGWDRRNSPLHFGNGTRLTVT.

The CDR3 DNA sequence: TGTGCCAGCAGCTTAGACCCCTACGAAAGCGGGTGGAAGGCAGATACGCAGTATTTT. Translated: CASSLDPYESGWKADTQYF. V gene TRBV7-2 combines with J gene TRBJ2-3, with D maybe TRBD2 (6 bases). Trimming left V 1 base short and J 4 bases short, with 24 bases between. The CDR3 sequence is 19 residues long. Per the germline V gene, CDR1 is SGHTA and CDR2 is FQGNSA.

V is TRBV2 and J is TRBJ1-3; 7 nucleotides line up with TRBD1. Germline trimming cut 4 bases from V and 7 bases from J; bases unmatched to any gene: 1. The CDR3 consists of 12 residues. Germline-derived CDR1 and CDR2 are SNHLY and FYNNEI. CDR3 sequence: CASSGRGNTIYF. CDR3 DNA: TGTGCCAGCAGTGGCAGGGGGAACACCATATATTTT.

This rearrangement joins TRBV30 to TRBJ2-3, with D possibly being TRBD1 (5 bases). The CDR3 runs to 15 residues. The V end lost 3 bases, the J end lost 6 bases, and 19 bases lay between the germline ends. Germline V CDR1 and CDR2: GTSNPN, SVGIG (reference sequence). CDR3: CAWSALRQITDTQYF. In nucleotides, the CDR3 is TGTGCCTGGAGCGCCCTACGACAGATTACTGATACGCAGTATTTT.

The chain employs TRBV5-1 and TRBJ2-2; 7 nucleotides match TRBD1. The CDR3 length is 16 residues. The V segment lost 0 bases and the J segment 6 bases; nucleotides outside the gene matches: 8. CDR1 and CDR2 (germline): SGHRS, YFSETQ. CDR3 sequence reads: CASSLGQGNLAGELFF. The CDR3 DNA sequence: TGCGCCAGCAGCTTGGGACAGGGAAATTTGGCCGGGGAGCTGTTTTTT.

In this sample, this clone turned up once. This chain links TRBV28 with TRBJ2-2; possibly TRBD2 for D (5 bases). Per germline, CDR1 MDHEN and CDR2 SYDVKM. The CDR3 has 14 amino acids. V was clipped by 6 bases and J by 1 base, with 9 bases between them. The CDR3 loop reads CASSPGVNTGELFF. The CDR3 DNA is TGTGCCAGCAGCCCCGGGGTGAACACCGGGGAGCTGTTTTTT.

This chain joins TRBV6-5 and TRBJ2-1; D uncertain. Germline CDR1 and CDR2: MNHEY and SVGAGI. Trimming left V 0 bases short and J 9 bases short, with 15 bases between. This CDR3 is built from 15 residues. CDR3 region: CASSYSVNLGGEQFF. The CDR3 bases are TGTGCCAGCAGTTACTCCGTCAACCTCGGCGGTGAGCAGTTCTTC.

The sample holds one count of this clone. This rearrangement joins TRBV11-3 to TRBJ2-1, with TRBD2 identical over 12 bases. The length of the CDR3 is 15 residues. Trimming at V came to 4 bases and at J to 8 bases, leaving 6 bases not matched to a gene. The germline gives CDR1 SGHNT, CDR2 YENEEA. The CDR3 loop is CASSSTSGGTYEQFF. As DNA, the CDR3 is TGTGCCAGCAGCTCGACTAGCGGGGGAACGTATGAGCAGTTCTTC.

The chain is built from TRBV6-5 and TRBJ2-2; 10 bases are a match to TRBD1. The CDR3 has 14 residues. V dropped 6 bases and J dropped 7; count of bases not matched to a gene: 5. Germline V gene lookup returns CDR1 MNHEY and CDR2 SVGAGI. CDR3 nucleotides: TGTGCCAGCAGCGACAGGGGGCGCGGCGGGGAGCTGTTTTTT. Translated: CASSDRGRGGELFF.

This clone was recorded once. The chain carries TRBV28 and TRBJ2-7; 9 bases align to TRBD2. The V gene end was trimmed by 9 bases and the J gene end by 2 bases; junction bases not matched to a gene: 11. There are 15 residues in the CDR3. Germline V CDR1 and CDR2: MDHEN, SYDVKM. The CDR3 coding sequence is TGTGCCAGTGAGAGCGGGGGGCCTATACCCTACGAGCAGTACTTC. Translation: CASESGGPIPYEQYF.

The genes are TRBV27 and TRBJ1-1, with unresolved D. The CDR3 is 15 residues long. V lost 0 bases to trimming and J lost 0 bases, with 8 bases between them. Germline values: CDR1 MNHEY, CDR2 SMNVEV (reference sequence). The CDR3 reads CASSLSSGLNTEAFF. The DNA for the CDR3 is TGTGCCAGCAGTTTATCCTCAGGCCTGAACACTGAAGCTTTCTTT.

This rearrangement joins TRBV13 to TRBJ2-7; 8 nucleotides line up with TRBD1. Trimming removed 2 bases from V and 4 bases from J; junction bases left unmatched: 4. The length of the CDR3 is 14 residues. Per germline, CDR1 PRHDT and CDR2 FYEKMQ (reference sequence). CDR3 nucleotides: TGTGCCAGCAGCTTACAGGACAGGGTATACGAGCAGTACTTC. This gives the protein CASSLQDRVYEQYF.

This chain connects TRBV9 to TRBJ2-3; D unclear. Germline V lookup: CDR1 SGDLS, CDR2 YYNGEE. This CDR3 comprises 15 residues. Trimming pared 0 bases from V and 3 bases from J, leaving 11 bases between. In DNA, the CDR3 is TGTGCCAGCAGCGTAGGAGTCGCGTGGACAGATACGCAGTATTTT. This sequence encodes CASSVGVAWTDTQYF.

This chain uses TRBV6-5 with TRBJ2-2; D not resolved. Per the germline V gene, CDR1 is MNHEY and CDR2 is SVGAGI. CDR3 length: 15 amino acids. Between the trimmed V and J ends, which lost 0 bases and 1 base, there was a span of 6 bases. CDR3 region: CASSYSQRNTGELFF. The DNA for the CDR3 is TGTGCCAGCAGTTACTCGCAGCGGAACACCGGGGAGCTGTTTTTT.